The present T cell receptor beta chain was sequenced within a study of blood T cell repertoires in COVID-19. As for the study in general: The United States, Italy and Spain provided the acute and convalescent COVID-19 samples. Sample material is recorded as cDNA or gDNA derived from T cells, B-cell-depleted T cells, or PBMCs.

Per the germline V gene, CDR1 is SGHRS and CDR2 is YFSETQ. The CDR3 covers 16 residues. The junction had 6 bases not matched to a gene; V was cut back by 0 bases and J by 6 bases. As originally analysed: Nucleated cell number was recorded as an estimate derived from reference gene primer amplification. Generated by immunoSEQ multiplex PCR, the TCRdb table keeps only in-frame clones and is missing some. V and J calls and clone size are copied from that table; D and trimming were computed from the DNA. The table lists approximately 120,000 clones, around four fifths of them singletons. V and J are TRBV5-1 and TRBJ2-2; TRBD1 agrees at 9 bases. The source material was peripheral blood. The TCR originated in a man older than 75 with active or convalescent COVID-19. The CDR3 DNA follows: TGCGCCAGCAGCTTGGGGGGACAGGGCTCCCCCGGGGAGCTGTTTTTT. Protein sequence: CASSLGGQGSPGELFF.